This T cell receptor beta chain was found in a study of identical twins. Template switching introduced a universal primer site, and the cDNA bore unique molecular identifiers. TCRdb redid the calling of the 5' RACE reads with MiXCR, one entry per CDR3 protein. The sample gives some 1,700,000 distinct CDR3 sequences, under 35% of which show up once; roughly 0.3% is in the top ten. Whole-study results and caveats: The more abundant beta clonotypes in cord blood had fewer insertions, and memory repertoires did not show this.

Points on this clonotype: As yet, its antigen is unknown.

The ends lost 11 bases at V and 3 bases at J; junction bases unmatched: 9. The CDR3 spans 13 residues. Germline CDR1 and CDR2: ENHRY and SYGVKD. The TCR comes from a newborn girl in good health. The sequenced sample was cord blood. The rearrangement links TRBV10-3 to TRBJ1-1, with TRBD1 matching over 7 bases. Here the CDR3 DNA reads TGTGCCGTCGGACAGGTGGAGTACACTGAAGCTTTCTTT. It yields the protein CAVGQVEYTEAFF.